The clone carrying this T cell receptor (beta chain) was found many times. The antigen remains undetermined. This sample is part of a study of quantifying T cell responses using KT2 cells. Study-wide context: Reverse transcription used primers in the TCR alpha and beta constant regions. Findings and limits, study-wide: KT2 sequence counts showed saturation when very many KT2 cells were spiked in.

The V end lost 3 bases, the J end lost 2 bases, and 8 bases lay between the germline ends. CDR3 size: 14 residues. Germline CDR1 reads SEHNR; CDR2 reads FQNEAQ (reference sequence). An oligo carrying a UMI was ligated to the cDNA 3' end. The first PCR ran about 4 cycles with an equimolar RC1.1 and RC1.2 beta primer mix. One entry per CDR3 protein, called by TCRdb with MiXCR from the UMI-ligation and nested PCR reads. This sample yields 25,000 to 35,000 distinct CDR3 sequences, of which about 7.3% are seen a single time; approximately 14% belongs to the top ten. This TCR came from a human donor. Sequencing was performed on PBMCs spiked with cells of the T cell clone KT2. The V gene is TRBV7-9, the J gene TRBJ1-3; D not resolved. CDR3 amino acids: CASSFPRTGNTIYF. DNA of the CDR3: TGTGCCAGCAGCTTCCCAAGGACTGGAAACACCATATATTTT.